The 21 T cell receptor beta chains below were found in one sample sequenced in a study of T cells expressing NK-cell markers. TCRdb processed the 5' RACE reads again and assigns one entry to each CDR3 protein, with no DNA. Its table lists hundreds of thousands of distinct CDR3 sequences. Sequenced input: blood T cells: a sorted CD56 or NKG2C T cell subset, CD4+ or CD8+ T cells, or bulk PBMC T cells (not recorded which). Receptors were obtained from a man aged 18-75 years in good health.

This chain joins TRBV20-1 and TRBJ1-4; TCRdb names TRBD1, which stays unverified in the absence of DNA. CDR3 length: 14 residues. Germline V gene data show CDR1 as DFQATT and CDR2 as SNEGSKA (reference sequence). CDR3 sequence reads: CSARGRARNEKLFF.

V usage is TRBV23-1 and J usage is TRBJ1-5; TCRdb indicates TRBD1, and absent DNA this call remains unverified. TRBV23-1 is an ORF for which the function is uncertain. The CDR3 length is 16 residues. CDR3 loop: CASSQRQVYGNQPQHF.

V and J are TRBV6-1 and TRBJ2-5; with no DNA, the TCRdb D assignment of TRBD1 cannot be verified. Germline V lookup: CDR1 MNHNS, CDR2 SASEGT. This CDR3 contains 14 residues. The CDR3 here is CATKRQGFRETQYF.

The rearrangement uses TRBV7-9 and TRBJ2-3. Germline CDR1 SEHNR, CDR2 FQNEAQ (reference sequence). The length of the CDR3 is 14 residues. The chain's CDR3 is CASSPKDYTDTQYF.

CDR3 in amino acids: CASSPATGSTGELFF. The chain couples TRBV7-9 to TRBJ2-2. Per the germline V gene, CDR1 is SEHNR and CDR2 is FQNEAQ (reference sequence). The length of the CDR3 is 15 residues.

The V and J genes are TRBV13 and TRBJ1-3; the D call of TRBD1 rests on TCRdb alone, since no DNA is present to check it. CDR1 and CDR2 (germline): PRHDT, FYEKMQ (reference sequence). The CDR3 extends over 14 amino acids. The CDR3 spells CASSLGILGNTIYF.

The chain uses TRBV5-1 and TRBJ2-5; TCRdb proposes TRBD1, but this gene call is untestable without DNA. Germline CDR1 is SGHRS and CDR2 is YFSETQ. The CDR3 contains 15 residues. The CDR3 protein is CASSRGAAPQETQYF.

This sequence joins TRBV11-1 and TRBJ1-2; lacking DNA, the TRBD1 call made by TCRdb goes unchecked. From germline, CDR1 is SGHAT and CDR2 FQDESV (reference sequence). This CDR3 is 18 amino acids long. CDR3 residues: CASSSRDRGPPRNYGYTF.

CDR3 amino acids: CACDRGQIQETQYF. This chain joins TRBV30 and TRBJ2-5; the D gene TCRdb calls, TRBD1, cannot be checked with no DNA. CDR3 length: 14 residues. The germline gives CDR1 GTSNPN, CDR2 SVGIG (reference sequence).

The chain has TRBV12-3 or TRBV12-4 and TRBJ1-3. The CDR3 sequence is 17 residues long. CDR3 sequence: CASSLARKGLYGNTIYF.

The J gene is TRBJ1-1, the V gene TRBV20-1; TCRdb outputs TRBD1, but without DNA this stays unchecked. This CDR3 is built from 13 residues. The V gene's germline CDR1 is DFQATT and CDR2 SNEGSKA (reference sequence). The CDR3 loop is CSAETGMNTEAFF.

V usage is TRBV7-2 and J usage is TRBJ2-7; TCRdb proposes TRBD1, but this gene call is untestable without DNA. In germline, CDR1 is SGHTA, CDR2 FQGNSA. The CDR3 contains 13 residues. CDR3 sequence reads: CASRPGAGPEQYF.

The V and J genes are TRBV27 and TRBJ1-1. Germline CDR1 and CDR2: MNHEY and SMNVEV (reference sequence). The CDR3 consists of 15 residues. This CDR3 is CASSYTQSREGEAFF.

V usage is TRBV27 and J usage is TRBJ1-2; the TCRdb D gene call, TRBD1, has no DNA to confirm it. CDR1 and CDR2 from the germline V gene are MNHEY and SMNVEV (reference sequence). The CDR3 runs to 15 residues. The CDR3 spells CASRPTGTFPYGYTF.

V is TRBV5-1 and J is TRBJ2-1. The CDR3 is 12 amino acids. Germline V gene lookup returns CDR1 SGHRS and CDR2 YFSETQ. CDR3 sequence reads: CASSWGRDEQFF.

The chain combines TRBV14 with TRBJ2-2; TCRdb selects TRBD2, and the lack of DNA leaves this call unchecked. This CDR3 is 16 amino acids long. Germline assignment: CDR1 SGHDN and CDR2 FVKESK. The CDR3 sequence: CASSRHSGTNTGELFF.

This chain joins TRBV3-1 and TRBJ2-4; no DNA is available, so the TRBD2 call from TCRdb remains unchecked. CDR1 and CDR2 (germline): LGHDT, YNNKEL (reference sequence). The CDR3 has 15 amino acids. The CDR3 here is CASNQGSGGRNIQYF. The variable domain in full, completed from reference TRBV3-1 and TRBJ2-4, reads DTAVSQTPKYLVTQMGNDKSIKCEQNLGHDTMYWYKQDSKKFLKIMFSYNNKELIINETVPNRFSPKSPDKAHLNLHINSLELGDSAVYFCASNQGSGGRNIQYFGAGTRLSVL.

This chain connects TRBV7-2 to TRBJ2-7. Per germline, CDR1 SGHTA and CDR2 FQGNSA. The CDR3 is 15 residues long. This CDR3 is CASSFEPTISYEQYF.

The CDR3 reads CASSYNRGYEQYF. J is TRBJ2-7 and V is TRBV6-5; there is no DNA to check the TCRdb D call of TRBD1. The germline CDR1 and CDR2 sequences are MNHEY and SVGAGI. The CDR3 consists of 13 residues.

The V gene is TRBV3-1, the J gene TRBJ2-4. CDR3 length equals 15 residues. Germline V gives CDR1 LGHDT, CDR2 YNNKEL (reference sequence). This chain's CDR3 is CASSTAFRAKNIQYF.

This chain connects TRBV6-4 to TRBJ2-3; no DNA is available, so the TRBD1 call from TCRdb remains unchecked. This CDR3 has 16 residues. The V gene's germline CDR1 is MRHNA and CDR2 SNTAGT. CDR3 sequence: CASSQQGAMRTDTQYF.